A selection of T cell receptor beta chains follows, all from one sample in a study of long-term antiretroviral therapy in people with HIV. Sequencing was performed with immunoSEQ multiplex PCR; in TCRdb, only in-frame clones are kept and a portion is missing. The data contain about 17,000 clones, more than 75% of them singletons. The material sequenced was unsorted PBMCs, taken 0.1 years before starting antiretroviral therapy. All receptors derive from a man aged 18 to 29 with HIV. Both conserved end residues are part of each CDR3. Fields, in order: V gene, clone size, J gene, D gene, CDR3 DNA, CDR3 protein. The D gene is left open where the match is weak. Rows give clone size only sometimes, using once, few, many, or a class for an expanded clone.

V: TRBV18
size: -
J: TRBJ2-7
D: -
DNA: TGTGCCAGCTCACGAACCGGGACAAATTCCTACGAGCAGTACTTC
CDR3: CASSRTGTNSYEQYF

V: TRBV4-1
size: once
J: TRBJ2-3
D: TRBD2
DNA: TGCGCCAGCAGACGGGGACTAGCGGGAGAATTGGGGACAGATACGCAGTATTTT
CDR3: CASRRGLAGELGTDTQYF

V: TRBV5-1
size: -
J: TRBJ2-1
D: -
DNA: TGCGCCAGCAGACTGGATGGGGCGAATGAGCAGTTCTTC
CDR3: CASRLDGANEQFF

V: TRBV9
size: -
J: TRBJ2-7
D: TRBD2
DNA: TGTGCCAGCAGCCCGGCGGGAGTACCTTACGAGCAGTACTTC
CDR3: CASSPAGVPYEQYF

V: TRBV5-1
size: -
J: TRBJ1-1
D: -
DNA: TGCGCCAGCAGCCCGGAGGGGAGAGGATTGGGCACTGAAGCTTTCTTT
CDR3: CASSPEGRGLGTEAFF

V: TRBV7-2
size: -
J: TRBJ2-6
D: TRBD2
DNA: TGTGCCAGCAGCTTAGCCCCCCTAGCGGGGGGTTATAGCGTTAAGGCCAACGTCCTGACTTTC
CDR3: CASSLAPLAGGYSVKANVLTF

V: TRBV28
size: -
J: TRBJ1-5
D: TRBD1
DNA: TGTGCCAGCAGCCCCGGGACAGGGGTAACCAATCAGCCCCAGCATTTT
CDR3: CASSPGTGVTNQPQHF

V: TRBV7-9
size: -
J: TRBJ2-1
D: -
DNA: TGTGCCAGCACCCCAAACAATCAGGGTAATGAGCAGTTCTTC
CDR3: CASTPNNQGNEQFF

V: TRBV5-1
size: -
J: TRBJ2-5
D: TRBD2
DNA: TGCGCCAGCAGCTCTAGCGGGAGCCGCCAAGAGACCCAGTACTTC
CDR3: CASSSSGSRQETQYF

V: TRBV11-1
size: once
J: TRBJ2-1
D: TRBD2
DNA: TGTGCCAGCAGCACACGCGGCGGGAGGGCCGTATACAATGAGCAGTTCTTC
CDR3: CASSTRGGRAVYNEQFF

V: TRBV13
size: -
J: TRBJ1-1
D: -
DNA: TGTGCCAGCAACAAACTCCAGAACACTGAAGCTTTCTTT
CDR3: CASNKLQNTEAFF

V: TRBV14
size: once
J: TRBJ2-3
D: TRBD2
DNA: TGTGCCAGCAGCCAGCGAGGGACTAGCTTAAGCACAGATACGCAGTATTTT
CDR3: CASSQRGTSLSTDTQYF

V: TRBV7-9
size: once
J: TRBJ1-1
D: -
DNA: TGTGCCAGCAGCCCCCCTCGGGGCGGCGACACTGAAGCTTTCTTT
CDR3: CASSPPRGGDTEAFF

V: TRBV2
size: -
J: TRBJ1-5
D: -
DNA: TGTGCCAGCGGCGATCAAGGTGTTCAGCCCCAGCATTTT
CDR3: CASGDQGVQPQHF

V: TRBV9
size: -
J: TRBJ2-1
D: -
DNA: TGTGCCAGCAGCTTGGGGAGCTCCTACAATGAGCAGTTCTTC
CDR3: CASSLGSSYNEQFF

V: TRBV7-3
size: -
J: TRBJ2-1
D: TRBD2
DNA: TGTGCCAGCAGCCCGACTAGCGGCGAGCAGTTCTTC
CDR3: CASSPTSGEQFF

V: TRBV28
size: -
J: TRBJ1-2
D: -
DNA: TGTGCAGTCGGGGGCCGGAGCTATGGCTACACCTTC
CDR3: CAVGGRSYGYTF

V: TRBV7-2
size: once
J: TRBJ2-2
D: TRBD2
DNA: TGTGCCAGCAGCTTAACGGGGGGCACCGGGGAGCTGTTTTTT
CDR3: CASSLTGGTGELFF

V: TRBV5-6
size: -
J: TRBJ1-4
D: -
DNA: TGTGCCAGCAGCTTGGGTGGGGGGAATGAAAAACTGTTTTTT
CDR3: CASSLGGGNEKLFF

V: TRBV7-8
size: -
J: TRBJ2-7
D: TRBD1
DNA: TGTGCCAGCAGCATCTCCATCGGGACAGCCTACGAGCAGTACTTC
CDR3: CASSISIGTAYEQYF

V: TRBV5-4
size: -
J: TRBJ2-7
D: TRBD1
DNA: TGTGCCAGCAGCTCACTGACAGGGGGCTCCTACGAGCAGTACTTC
CDR3: CASSSLTGGSYEQYF

V: TRBV10-3
size: -
J: TRBJ2-2
D: -
DNA: TGTGCCATCAGTGCCAGGAGGTACACCGGGGAGCTGTTTTTT
CDR3: CAISARRYTGELFF

V: TRBV6-6
size: once
J: TRBJ1-4
D: -
DNA: TGTGCCAGCAGTCTAGGGGATGAAAAACTGTTTTTT
CDR3: CASSLGDEKLFF

V: TRBV27
size: -
J: TRBJ1-2
D: -
DNA: TGTGCCAGCAGTTCATTTGGGCGGAACTTGAACTATGGCTACACCTTC
CDR3: CASSSFGRNLNYGYTF

V: TRBV7-6
size: once
J: TRBJ2-7
D: TRBD1
DNA: TGTGCCAGCAGCTCGGTAACAGGGGACGAGCAGTACTTC
CDR3: CASSSVTGDEQYF

V: TRBV4-2
size: -
J: TRBJ1-1
D: -
DNA: TGTGCCAGCAGCCAAGGGTTATTTAACACTGAAGCTTTCTTT
CDR3: CASSQGLFNTEAFF

V: TRBV25-1
size: -
J: TRBJ2-1
D: -
DNA: TGTGCCAGCAGTGTCTCACGGGGATACAATGAGCAGTTCTTC
CDR3: CASSVSRGYNEQFF

V: TRBV13
size: -
J: TRBJ1-1
D: -
DNA: TGTGCCAGCAGCTTTTGGGGGAACACTGAAGCTTTCTTT
CDR3: CASSFWGNTEAFF

V: TRBV6-6
size: -
J: TRBJ1-2
D: TRBD1
DNA: TGTGCCAGCACCGCACAGGGGGGTAACTATGGCTACACCTTC
CDR3: CASTAQGGNYGYTF

V: TRBV29-1
size: -
J: TRBJ2-3
D: TRBD1
DNA: TGCAGCGTGAGGACAGGGGCGTCGAGCACAGATACGCAGTATTTT
CDR3: CSVRTGASSTDTQYF

V: TRBV6-5
size: once
J: TRBJ1-1
D: -
DNA: TGTGCCAGCAGTGAGGGAATGGTGAACACTGAAGCTTTCTTT
CDR3: CASSEGMVNTEAFF

V: TRBV5-4
size: -
J: TRBJ2-7
D: TRBD2
DNA: TGTGCCAGCAGCGCGCCCCGGGAGCGGGGGACCCACTACGAGCAGTACTTC
CDR3: CASSAPRERGTHYEQYF

V: TRBV5-1
size: -
J: TRBJ2-5
D: -
DNA: TGCGCCAGCAGCTTGGAGGCAGGTGAACAAGAGACCCAGTACTTC
CDR3: CASSLEAGEQETQYF

V: TRBV28
size: few
J: TRBJ1-1
D: -
DNA: TGTGCCAGCAGTTTAGACTGGAACACTGAAGCTTTCTTT
CDR3: CASSLDWNTEAFF

V: TRBV28
size: -
J: TRBJ1-3
D: -
DNA: TGTGCCAGCAGTTTTGATCAGGGTTTCACTGGAAACACCATATATTTT
CDR3: CASSFDQGFTGNTIYF

V: TRBV4-3
size: -
J: TRBJ2-2
D: -
DNA: TGCGCCAGCAGCCAAGGTCCGGACACCGAGAACACCGGGGAGCTGTTTTTT
CDR3: CASSQGPDTENTGELFF

V: TRBV10-1
size: -
J: TRBJ1-4
D: -
DNA: TGCGCCAGCAGTGAAGGGTCATTGCTTGGTGAAAAACTGTTTTTT
CDR3: CASSEGSLLGEKLFF